The sample holds one count of the clone carrying this T cell receptor beta chain. The data originate from a study of blood T cell repertoires in COVID-19. Looking at the study overall: Samples of COVID-19 (acute and convalescent) were obtained from the United States, Italy and Spain. Nucleic acid was either cDNA or gDNA, and it came from T cells, B-cell-depleted T cells, or PBMCs.

V was clipped by 3 bases and J by 2 bases, with 10 bases between them. There are 15 residues in the CDR3. Germline lookup yields CDR1 KGHDR and CDR2 SFDVKD. In the source study's methods: Researchers report that nucleated cell counts were estimated from reference gene primer amplification. Produced via immunoSEQ multiplex PCR; TCRdb's table is partial and in-frame only. Clonal size and the V and J genes are those of that table, whereas D and trimming came from the DNA. The sample lists hundreds of thousands of clones; around 81% were seen once. Sequencing used peripheral blood. This TCR came from a woman older than 75 with COVID-19, enrolled during active disease. The J gene is TRBJ2-1, the V gene TRBV24-1, with a possible D match to TRBD2 (6 bases). DNA for the CDR3: TGTGCCACCAGTGATCCGGGACTGGCCTACAATGAGCAGTTCTTC. Its translation is CATSDPGLAYNEQFF.